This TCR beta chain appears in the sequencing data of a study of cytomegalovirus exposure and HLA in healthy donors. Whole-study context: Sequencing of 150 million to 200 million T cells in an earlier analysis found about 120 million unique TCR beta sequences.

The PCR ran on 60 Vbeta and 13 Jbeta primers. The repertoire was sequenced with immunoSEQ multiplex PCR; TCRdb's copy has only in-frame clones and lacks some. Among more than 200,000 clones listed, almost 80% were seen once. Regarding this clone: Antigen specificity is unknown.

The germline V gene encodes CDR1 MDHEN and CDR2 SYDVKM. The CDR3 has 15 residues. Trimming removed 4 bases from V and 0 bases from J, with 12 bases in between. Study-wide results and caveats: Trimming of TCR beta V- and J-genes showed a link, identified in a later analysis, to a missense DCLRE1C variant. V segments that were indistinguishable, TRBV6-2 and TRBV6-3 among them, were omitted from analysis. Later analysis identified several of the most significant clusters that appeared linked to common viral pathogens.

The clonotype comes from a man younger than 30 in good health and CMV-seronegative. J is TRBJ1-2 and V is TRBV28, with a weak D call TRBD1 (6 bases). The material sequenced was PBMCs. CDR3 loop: CASSSMRTANYGYTF. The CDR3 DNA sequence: TGTGCCAGCAGTTCCATGAGGACAGCTAACTATGGCTACACCTTC.